This T cell receptor (beta chain) was identified in a study of blood T cell repertoires in COVID-19 (TCRdb year 2020). For context, the study as a whole: The collaborator samples originated in the United States, Italy and Spain and spanned the acute and convalescent phases of COVID-19. The material from the prospective study consisted of cDNA or gDNA derived from T cells, B-cell-depleted T cells, or PBMCs. Subjects who had been exposed to COVID-19, were actively infected with it, or had recovered from it provided the deeply sampled blood TCRbeta repertoires that made up the dataset. A freely available public database, intended as a resource for researchers studying the immune response to SARS-CoV-2, is where the repertoires were released. The samples were drawn from two sources: the first 160 participants of the ongoing ImmuneRACE study, and 1,254 subjects contributed by 6 global collaborators. Nearly every sample came with metadata listing a de-identified subject ID, COVID-19 status, age in years and sex. Where available, HLA class I and class II types were taken from metadata supplied by the sample provider and were not determined by assay-based typing.

Whole blood was collected in K2EDTA tubes by collaborating institutions according to the institutions' own protocols. For TCRbeta analysis, collaborators shipped samples as frozen whole blood, isolated PBMCs, or DNA extracted from either of those sample types. TCRbeta CDR3 regions were amplified from genomic DNA by means of the immunoSEQ Assay, a bias-controlled multiplex PCR. In the source study's methods: Within the assay, amplification of reference gene primers was used to estimate how many nucleated cells each sample contained. To quantify the absolute abundance of each unique TCRbeta CDR3 rearrangement, sequence reads were collapsed and filtered. For each sample, productive Simpson clonality was calculated by taking the square root of Simpson's diversity index across productive rearrangements. The table comes from immuneACCESS by way of TCRdb, which keeps in-frame sequences with V and J called. Part of the clones is missing from these tables; in studies checked, under half for an unresolved V gene and the rest for unknown reasons. The V and J calls and clone size are taken from that table; D and trimming were inferred from the DNA. This sample is represented by tens of thousands of clones; roughly 89% of them were singletons. The biggest ten clones account for roughly 13% of the sample.

From the germline V gene, CDR1 is SGHRS and CDR2 is YFSETQ. The V end gives up 3 bases and the J end 8 bases, leaving 9 bases in the junction not matched to a gene. The CDR3 covers 15 residues, taking in both the cysteine and the phenylalanine. The DNA shown is the 45-base CDR3, in frame from base 1. Note on this clone: Its antigen remains undetermined. Per-nucleotide qualities are absent, and no much larger clonotype sits a single base away.

The research as a whole found: Clinical and demographic metadata were provided uncurated, with the amount varying by source and participant.

The specimen was peripheral blood. The rearrangement joined TRBV5-1 to TRBJ1-4; 8 nucleotides in the junction match TRBD1. This clonotype was obtained from a man older than 75 with acute or convalescent COVID-19. CDR3 protein: CASSSEDRGREKLFF. The sequence in DNA is TGCGCCAGCAGCTCGGAAGACAGGGGTAGAGAAAAACTGTTTTTT. The CDR3, completed at both ends by the reference TRBV5-1 and TRBJ1-4 genes, gives the full variable domain KAGVTQTPRYLIKTRGQQVTLSCSPISGHRSVSWYQQTPGQGLQFLFEYFSETQRNKGNFPGRFSGRQFSNSRSEMNVSTLELGDSALYLCASSSEDRGREKLFFGSGTQLSVL.